This T cell receptor beta chain was captured by sequencing in a study of response to subunit inactivated influenza vaccine. With respect to this clonotype: Its target is not known. The junction and the germline gene differ at one end; a read error may be behind it.

Points from the study as a whole: There was a suggestion from the authors that each seasonal influenza vaccination recruits few new T cells.

The CDR3 is made up of 16 amino acids. Via MiXCR, TCRdb re-called the RT-PCR reads, giving one row per CDR3 protein. The table lists about 190,000 distinct CDR3 sequences, about 15% of them singletons. V is TRBV12-3 or TRBV12-4 and J is TRBJ2-1; TRBD2 agrees at 11 bases. This TCR was recovered from a man over 45 who received an inactivated influenza vaccine. Material: CD8+ T cells sorted from PBMCs, obtained 5 to 6 days after vaccination. This CDR3 is CASSDRLAGTYKEQFF. As DNA, the CDR3 is TGTGCCAGCAGCGATAGACTAGCGGGGACCTACAAGGAGCAGTTCTTC.